The rows below give T cell receptor beta chains drawn from one sample of a study of blood T cell repertoires in COVID-19. This table comes from immunoSEQ multiplex PCR, and its TCRdb copy is limited to in-frame clones, with some not included. The data show about 140,000 clones, approximately 86% seen once. The sequencing sample was made of peripheral blood. The receptors stem from a human donor in a cohort sampled during active COVID-19. Each CDR3 is given with its conserved first and last residue. A D gene is named only where the DNA matches it firmly. Expanded clones are given a class, and other clones once, few, many or no size at all.

clone_size: few; j_call: TRBJ2-7; d_call: TRBD1; v_call: TRBV9; cdr3_aa: CASSGQGAYEQYF; cdr3_nt: TGTGCCAGCAGCGGACAGGGGGCCTACGAGCAGTACTTC
clone_size: -; j_call: TRBJ1-6; d_call: -; v_call: TRBV9; cdr3_aa: CASTQGSYNSPLHF; cdr3_nt: TGTGCCAGCACGCAGGGGTCCTATAATTCACCCCTCCACTTT
clone_size: -; j_call: TRBJ1-6; d_call: -; v_call: TRBV4-1; cdr3_aa: CASSQASEGYNSPLHF; cdr3_nt: TGCGCCAGCAGCCAAGCCTCGGAGGGGTATAATTCACCCCTCCACTTT
clone_size: -; j_call: TRBJ2-2; d_call: -; v_call: TRBV7-9; cdr3_aa: CASSSSGTKNTGELFF; cdr3_nt: TGTGCCAGCAGCTCGAGCGGCACGAAAAACACCGGGGAGCTGTTTTTT
clone_size: -; j_call: TRBJ2-7; d_call: -; v_call: TRBV3-1/TRBV3-2; cdr3_aa: CASSQEFGNTVFSVYYEQYF; cdr3_nt: TGTGCCAGCAGCCAAGAATTCGGCAACACAGTATTTTCAGTCTACTACGAGCAGTACTTC
clone_size: -; j_call: TRBJ2-2; d_call: -; v_call: TRBV7-8; cdr3_aa: CASGYRGTGELFF; cdr3_nt: TGTGCCAGCGGCTATCGGGGCACCGGGGAGCTGTTTTTT
clone_size: few; j_call: TRBJ2-1; d_call: TRBD2; v_call: TRBV10-2; cdr3_aa: CASSDAGAVGEQFF; cdr3_nt: TGCGCCAGCAGTGATGCGGGAGCGGTGGGTGAGCAGTTCTTC
clone_size: -; j_call: TRBJ1-1; d_call: TRBD1; v_call: TRBV10-3; cdr3_aa: CAISETGGLANTEAFF; cdr3_nt: TGTGCCATCAGTGAGACAGGGGGCTTAGCGAACACTGAAGCTTTCTTT
clone_size: -; j_call: TRBJ1-5; d_call: -; v_call: TRBV2; cdr3_aa: CASSLRGAGQPQHF; cdr3_nt: TGTGCCAGCAGTCTGCGGGGGGCCGGTCAGCCCCAGCATTTT
clone_size: -; j_call: TRBJ2-1; d_call: TRBD2; v_call: TRBV28; cdr3_aa: CASSPPLAGGGINEQFF; cdr3_nt: TGTGCCAGCAGTCCCCCCCTAGCGGGAGGGGGAATCAATGAGCAGTTCTTC
clone_size: -; j_call: TRBJ2-7; d_call: -; v_call: TRBV18; cdr3_aa: CASSIPGSIEQYF; cdr3_nt: TGTGCCAGCTCAATCCCGGGGAGCATAGAGCAGTACTTC
clone_size: -; j_call: TRBJ2-3; d_call: TRBD2; v_call: TRBV20-1; cdr3_aa: CSASRRLAVLWADTQYF; cdr3_nt: TGCAGTGCTAGTCGCAGACTAGCGGTCCTATGGGCAGATACGCAGTATTTT
clone_size: many; j_call: TRBJ2-1; d_call: TRBD2; v_call: TRBV6-5; cdr3_aa: CASRTSGSSYNEQFF; cdr3_nt: TGTGCCAGCAGAACTAGCGGGAGCTCCTACAATGAGCAGTTCTTC
clone_size: -; j_call: TRBJ2-7; d_call: TRBD2; v_call: TRBV6-5; cdr3_aa: CASRNPGTSGSEQYF; cdr3_nt: TGTGCCAGCAGAAACCCCGGGACTAGCGGGAGTGAGCAGTACTTC
clone_size: -; j_call: TRBJ1-4; d_call: -; v_call: TRBV7-8; cdr3_aa: CASSLGGGRTTNEKLFF; cdr3_nt: TGTGCCAGCAGCTTAGGAGGTGGAAGAACAACTAATGAAAAACTGTTTTTT
clone_size: -; j_call: TRBJ2-7; d_call: TRBD1; v_call: TRBV27; cdr3_aa: CASSLQGARYEQYF; cdr3_nt: TGTGCCAGCAGTCTCCAGGGGGCTCGCTACGAGCAGTACTTC
clone_size: -; j_call: TRBJ1-6; d_call: TRBD1; v_call: TRBV6-4; cdr3_aa: CARITSLTGVTNNSPLHF; cdr3_nt: TGTGCCAGAATCACATCCCTAACAGGGGTAACCAATAATTCACCCCTCCACTTT
clone_size: -; j_call: TRBJ2-3; d_call: TRBD2; v_call: TRBV24-1; cdr3_aa: CATSDLSGSLTDTQYF; cdr3_nt: TGTGCCACCAGTGATTTGAGCGGGAGTTTGACAGATACGCAGTATTTT
clone_size: -; j_call: TRBJ1-1; d_call: -; v_call: TRBV5-1; cdr3_aa: CASSLVGAGILRTHMNTEAFF; cdr3_nt: TGCGCCAGCAGCTTGGTGGGGGCCGGCATTTTGAGGACACACATGAACACTGAAGCTTTCTTT
clone_size: -; j_call: TRBJ1-1; d_call: -; v_call: TRBV29-1; cdr3_aa: CSVETLTAPTEAFF; cdr3_nt: TGCAGCGTTGAAACATTGACAGCTCCCACTGAAGCTTTCTTT
clone_size: -; j_call: TRBJ2-1; d_call: TRBD2; v_call: TRBV4-1; cdr3_aa: CASSQGGNEQFF; cdr3_nt: TGCGCCAGCAGCCAGGGGGGGAATGAGCAGTTCTTC
clone_size: -; j_call: TRBJ2-3; d_call: -; v_call: TRBV6-5; cdr3_aa: CASSYSGALTDTQYF; cdr3_nt: TGTGCCAGCAGTTACTCGGGGGCCCTCACAGATACGCAGTATTTT
clone_size: -; j_call: TRBJ1-2; d_call: -; v_call: TRBV10-1; cdr3_aa: CASSERGRRPNYGYTF; cdr3_nt: TGCGCCAGCAGTGAGCGGGGGAGGAGACCTAACTATGGCTACACCTTC
clone_size: -; j_call: TRBJ2-5; d_call: -; v_call: TRBV5-8; cdr3_aa: CASKTEGLRRETQYF; cdr3_nt: TGTGCCAGCAAGACAGAGGGACTTCGCCGGGAGACCCAGTACTTC
clone_size: -; j_call: TRBJ2-7; d_call: -; v_call: TRBV15; cdr3_aa: CATSGRPPYEQYF; cdr3_nt: TGTGCCACCAGCGGCAGGCCGCCCTACGAGCAGTACTTC
clone_size: many; j_call: TRBJ2-7; d_call: TRBD2; v_call: TRBV10-3; cdr3_aa: CAIRGTSASKTYEQYF; cdr3_nt: TGTGCCATCAGGGGGACTAGCGCCTCAAAAACCTACGAGCAGTACTTC
clone_size: -; j_call: TRBJ2-2; d_call: TRBD1; v_call: TRBV27; cdr3_aa: CASSEGDRASTGELFF; cdr3_nt: TGTGCCAGCAGTGAGGGGGACAGGGCGAGTACCGGGGAGCTGTTTTTT
clone_size: -; j_call: TRBJ2-1; d_call: TRBD2; v_call: TRBV10-1; cdr3_aa: CASSESLGTSGKGNEQFF; cdr3_nt: TGCGCCAGCAGTGAGTCCTTAGGGACTAGCGGGAAGGGCAATGAGCAGTTCTTC
clone_size: -; j_call: TRBJ1-2; d_call: -; v_call: TRBV19; cdr3_aa: CASSIGGRGGYTF; cdr3_nt: TGTGCCAGTAGTATCGGGGGGCGAGGAGGCTACACCTTC
clone_size: -; j_call: TRBJ2-2; d_call: -; v_call: TRBV29-1; cdr3_aa: CSVELWAGATGELFF; cdr3_nt: TGCAGCGTTGAGTTGTGGGCAGGCGCCACCGGGGAGCTGTTTTTT
clone_size: -; j_call: TRBJ2-7; d_call: -; v_call: TRBV4-1; cdr3_aa: CASSQDGEAFLEAYEQYF; cdr3_nt: TGCGCCAGCAGCCAAGATGGAGAGGCTTTTCTAGAAGCCTACGAGCAGTACTTC
clone_size: -; j_call: TRBJ2-3; d_call: -; v_call: TRBV21-1; cdr3_aa: CASSKTLGGEQQRTDTQYF; cdr3_nt: TGTGCCAGCAGCAAAACTTTGGGGGGGGAACAACAACGCACAGATACGCAGTATTTT
clone_size: -; j_call: TRBJ2-3; d_call: -; v_call: TRBV28; cdr3_aa: CASMDYGTGADTQYF; cdr3_nt: TGTGCCAGCATGGATTACGGGACGGGGGCAGATACGCAGTATTTT
clone_size: -; j_call: TRBJ2-7; d_call: TRBD1; v_call: TRBV30; cdr3_aa: CAWTPTGSYEQYF; cdr3_nt: TGTGCCTGGACCCCGACAGGGTCCTACGAGCAGTACTTC
clone_size: -; j_call: TRBJ2-7; d_call: -; v_call: TRBV27; cdr3_aa: CASSLEGLSSYEQYF; cdr3_nt: TGTGCCAGCAGTTTAGAGGGCCTAAGCTCCTACGAGCAGTACTTC
clone_size: -; j_call: TRBJ2-5; d_call: TRBD2; v_call: TRBV4-1; cdr3_aa: CASSQGMAGGPETQYF; cdr3_nt: TGCGCCAGCAGCCAAGGAATGGCGGGGGGGCCAGAGACCCAGTACTTC
clone_size: few; j_call: TRBJ2-1; d_call: TRBD2; v_call: TRBV5-1; cdr3_aa: CASSFTSGIYNEQFF; cdr3_nt: TGCGCCAGCAGCTTCACTAGCGGTATCTACAATGAGCAGTTCTTC
clone_size: -; j_call: TRBJ1-1; d_call: -; v_call: TRBV7-2; cdr3_aa: CASSLGTQTHTEAFF; cdr3_nt: TGTGCCAGCAGCTTAGGAACCCAAACTCACACTGAAGCTTTCTTT
clone_size: -; j_call: TRBJ2-2; d_call: -; v_call: TRBV25-1; cdr3_aa: CASSPLKDRNTGELFF; cdr3_nt: TGTGCCAGCAGCCCCCTTAAGGACAGGAACACCGGGGAGCTGTTTTTT
clone_size: -; j_call: TRBJ2-4; d_call: -; v_call: TRBV18; cdr3_aa: CASSPDSLGGAYF; cdr3_nt: TGTGCCAGCTCACCTGACTCCCTGGGGGGGGCCTACTTC
clone_size: -; j_call: TRBJ2-7; d_call: TRBD1; v_call: TRBV5-8; cdr3_aa: CASSRTGGGYEQYF; cdr3_nt: TGTGCCAGCTCCCGGACAGGGGGCGGCTACGAGCAGTACTTC
clone_size: -; j_call: TRBJ1-1; d_call: -; v_call: TRBV6-6; cdr3_aa: CASSYPDKNTEAFF; cdr3_nt: TGTGCCAGCAGTTACCCAGACAAGAACACTGAAGCTTTCTTT
clone_size: many; j_call: TRBJ2-7; d_call: -; v_call: TRBV10-2; cdr3_aa: CASSDPGFTSSYEQYF; cdr3_nt: TGCGCCAGCAGTGACCCTGGATTCACTAGCTCCTACGAGCAGTACTTC
clone_size: -; j_call: TRBJ2-7; d_call: -; v_call: TRBV7-3; cdr3_aa: CASSLGGAPYEQYF; cdr3_nt: TGTGCCAGCAGCTTAGGAGGAGCACCCTACGAGCAGTACTTC
clone_size: -; j_call: TRBJ1-2; d_call: TRBD1; v_call: TRBV19; cdr3_aa: CASSMGTVYGYTF; cdr3_nt: TGTGCCAGTAGTATGGGGACAGTCTATGGCTACACCTTC
clone_size: -; j_call: TRBJ1-2; d_call: TRBD1; v_call: TRBV28; cdr3_aa: CASSLMGTGSGYTF; cdr3_nt: TGTGCCAGCAGTTTAATGGGGACAGGGAGTGGCTACACCTTC
clone_size: -; j_call: TRBJ1-3; d_call: -; v_call: TRBV18; cdr3_aa: CASSPGMTGNTIYF; cdr3_nt: TGTGCCAGCTCACCCGGAATGACAGGAAACACCATATATTTT
clone_size: -; j_call: TRBJ1-6; d_call: -; v_call: TRBV7-2; cdr3_aa: CASSPRGTGSPLHF; cdr3_nt: TGTGCCAGCAGCCCCAGAGGGACTGGTTCACCCCTCCACTTT
clone_size: few; j_call: TRBJ1-1; d_call: -; v_call: TRBV11-2; cdr3_aa: CASSSLQGNTEAFF; cdr3_nt: TGTGCCAGCAGTTCCCTACAGGGGAACACTGAAGCTTTCTTT
clone_size: -; j_call: TRBJ2-2; d_call: -; v_call: TRBV9; cdr3_aa: CASSVRLGPGELFF; cdr3_nt: TGTGCCAGCAGCGTCCGACTAGGACCAGGGGAGCTGTTTTTT